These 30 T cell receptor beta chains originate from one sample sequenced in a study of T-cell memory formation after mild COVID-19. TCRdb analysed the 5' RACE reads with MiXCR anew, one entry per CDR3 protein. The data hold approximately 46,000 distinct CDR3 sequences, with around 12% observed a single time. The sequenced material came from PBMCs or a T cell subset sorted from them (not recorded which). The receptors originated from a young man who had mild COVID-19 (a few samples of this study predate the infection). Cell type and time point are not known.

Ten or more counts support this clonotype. CDR3 coding DNA: TGTGCCAGCACCGACGCGGGGCTAGCGGGGGACAATGAGCAGTTCTTC. It yields the protein CASTDAGLAGDNEQFF. This sequence joins TRBV27 and TRBJ2-1, with TRBD2 matching over 10 bases. J was trimmed by 5 bases and V by 7 bases; bases with no gene match: 11. Germline V lookup: CDR1 MNHEY, CDR2 SMNVEV (reference sequence). The CDR3 consists of 16 residues.

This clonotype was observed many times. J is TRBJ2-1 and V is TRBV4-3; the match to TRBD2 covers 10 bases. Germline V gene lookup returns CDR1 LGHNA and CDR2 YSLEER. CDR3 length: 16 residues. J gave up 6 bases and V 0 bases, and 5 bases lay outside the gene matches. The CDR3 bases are TGCGCCAGCAGCCAAGAGCTAGCGGGGGAAGGCAATGAGCAGTTCTTC. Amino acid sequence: CASSQELAGEGNEQFF.

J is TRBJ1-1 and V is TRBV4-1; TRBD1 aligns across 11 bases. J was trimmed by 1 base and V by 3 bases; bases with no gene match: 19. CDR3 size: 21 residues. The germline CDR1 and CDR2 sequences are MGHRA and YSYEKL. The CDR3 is CASSHPECGQGACWTNTEAFF. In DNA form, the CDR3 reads TGCGCCAGCAGCCATCCCGAATGTGGACAGGGGGCTTGTTGGACGAACACTGAAGCTTTCTTT.

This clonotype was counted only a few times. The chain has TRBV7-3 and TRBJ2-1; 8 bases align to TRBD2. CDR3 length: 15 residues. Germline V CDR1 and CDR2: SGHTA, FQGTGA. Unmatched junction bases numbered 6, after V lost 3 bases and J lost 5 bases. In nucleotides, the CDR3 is TGTGCCAGCAGCTTGATCGGGGGGGCCCACAATGAGCAGTTCTTC. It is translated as CASSLIGGAHNEQFF.

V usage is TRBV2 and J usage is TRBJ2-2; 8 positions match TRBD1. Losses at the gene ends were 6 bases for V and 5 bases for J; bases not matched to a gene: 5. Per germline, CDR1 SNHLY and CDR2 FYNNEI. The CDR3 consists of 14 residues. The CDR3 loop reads CASRGQGETGELFF. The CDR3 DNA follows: TGTGCCAGCAGAGGACAGGGTGAGACCGGGGAGCTGTTTTTT.

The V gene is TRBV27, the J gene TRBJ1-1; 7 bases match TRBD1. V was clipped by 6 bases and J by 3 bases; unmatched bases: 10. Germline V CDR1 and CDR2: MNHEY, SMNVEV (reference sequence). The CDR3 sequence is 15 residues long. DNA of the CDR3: TGTGCCAGCAGCATCTCCACAGGGGAACACACTGAAGCTTTCTTT. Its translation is CASSISTGEHTEAFF.

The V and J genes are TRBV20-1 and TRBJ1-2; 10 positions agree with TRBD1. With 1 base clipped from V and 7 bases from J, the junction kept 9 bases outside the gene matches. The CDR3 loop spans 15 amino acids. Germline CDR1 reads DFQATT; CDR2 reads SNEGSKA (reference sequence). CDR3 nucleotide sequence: TGCAGTGCTAGAGCCACCGGGACAGGGGACTCTGGCTACACCTTC. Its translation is CSARATGTGDSGYTF.

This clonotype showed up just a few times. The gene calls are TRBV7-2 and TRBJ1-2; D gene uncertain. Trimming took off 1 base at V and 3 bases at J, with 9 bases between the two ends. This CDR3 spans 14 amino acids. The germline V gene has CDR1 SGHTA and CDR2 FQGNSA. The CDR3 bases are TGTGCCAGCAGCTTAGTCACCTTAGACTATGGCTACACCTTC. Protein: CASSLVTLDYGYTF.

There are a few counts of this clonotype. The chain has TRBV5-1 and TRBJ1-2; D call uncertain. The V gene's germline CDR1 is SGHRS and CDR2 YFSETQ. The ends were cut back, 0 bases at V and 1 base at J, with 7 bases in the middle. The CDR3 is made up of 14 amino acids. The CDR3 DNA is TGCGCCAGCAGCTTGGGCCCGGATAACTATGGCTACACCTTC. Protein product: CASSLGPDNYGYTF.

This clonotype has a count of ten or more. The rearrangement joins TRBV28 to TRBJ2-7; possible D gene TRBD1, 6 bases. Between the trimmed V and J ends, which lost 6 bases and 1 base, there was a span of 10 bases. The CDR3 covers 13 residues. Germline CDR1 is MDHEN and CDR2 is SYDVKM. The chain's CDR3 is CASSPGQSYEQYV. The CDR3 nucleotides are TGTGCCAGCAGCCCCGGACAGTCCTACGAGCAGTACGTC.

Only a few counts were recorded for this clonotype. CDR3 sequence (DNA): TGCGCCAGCAGCCAATCGTTTGACTCCCGGGACAGGGTTTCGAACTATGGCTACACCTTC. This translates into CASSQSFDSRDRVSNYGYTF. This chain connects TRBV4-1 to TRBJ1-2, with 9 bases fitting TRBD1. The CDR3 extends over 20 amino acids. The V and J ends lost 2 bases and 2 bases, in that order; junction bases with no gene match: 18. Looked up from germline, CDR1 is MGHRA and CDR2 is YSYEKL.

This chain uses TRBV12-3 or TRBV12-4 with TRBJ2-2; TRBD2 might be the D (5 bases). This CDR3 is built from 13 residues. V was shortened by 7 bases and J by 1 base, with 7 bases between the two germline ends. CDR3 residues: CASKRGNTGELFF. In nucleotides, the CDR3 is TGTGCCAGCAAACGGGGGAACACCGGGGAGCTGTTTTTT.

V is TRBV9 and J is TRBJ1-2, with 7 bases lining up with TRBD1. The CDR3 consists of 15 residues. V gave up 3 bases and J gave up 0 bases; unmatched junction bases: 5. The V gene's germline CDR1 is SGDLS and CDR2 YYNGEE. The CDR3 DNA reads TGTGCCAGCAGCGCAGGGGGACCGACTAACTATGGCTACACCTTC. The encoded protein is CASSAGGPTNYGYTF.

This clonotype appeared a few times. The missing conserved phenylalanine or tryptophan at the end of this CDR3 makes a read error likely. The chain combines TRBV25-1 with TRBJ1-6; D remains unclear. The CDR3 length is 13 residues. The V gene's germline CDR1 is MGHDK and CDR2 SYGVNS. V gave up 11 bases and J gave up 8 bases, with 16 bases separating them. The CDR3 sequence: CAGPVGNYSPLHC. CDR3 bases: TGTGCCGGCCCCGTTGGCAACTATTCACCCCTCCACTGT.

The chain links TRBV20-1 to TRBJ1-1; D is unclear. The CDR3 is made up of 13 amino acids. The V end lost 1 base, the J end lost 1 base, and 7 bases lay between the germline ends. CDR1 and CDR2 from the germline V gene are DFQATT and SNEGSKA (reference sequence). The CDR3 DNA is TGCAGTGCTAGAGTTTCGGGGAACACTGAAGCTTTCTTT. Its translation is CSARVSGNTEAFF.

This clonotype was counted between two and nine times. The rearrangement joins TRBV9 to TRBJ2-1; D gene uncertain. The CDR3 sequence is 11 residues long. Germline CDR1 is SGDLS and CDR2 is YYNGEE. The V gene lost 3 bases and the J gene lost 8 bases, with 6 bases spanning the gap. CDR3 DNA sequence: TGTGCCAGCAGCGGTGCGGATGAGCAGTTCTTC. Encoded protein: CASSGADEQFF. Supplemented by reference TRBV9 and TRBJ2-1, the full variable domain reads DSGVTQTPKHLITATGQRVTLRCSPRSGDLSVYWYQQSLDQGLQFLIQYYNGEERAKGNILERFSAQQFPDLHSELNLSSLELGDSALYFCASSGADEQFFGPGTRLTVL.

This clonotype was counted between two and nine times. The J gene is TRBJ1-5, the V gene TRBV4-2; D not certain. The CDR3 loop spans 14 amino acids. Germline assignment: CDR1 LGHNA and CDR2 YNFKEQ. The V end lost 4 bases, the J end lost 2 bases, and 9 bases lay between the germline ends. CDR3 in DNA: TGTGCCAGCAGCCGCCAGGACGGCAATCAGCCCCAGCATTTT. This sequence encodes CASSRQDGNQPQHF.

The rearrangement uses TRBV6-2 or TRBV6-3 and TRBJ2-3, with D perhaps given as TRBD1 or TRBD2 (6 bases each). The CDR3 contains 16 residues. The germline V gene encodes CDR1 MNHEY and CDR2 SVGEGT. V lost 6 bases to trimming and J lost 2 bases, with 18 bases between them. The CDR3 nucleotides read TGTGCCAGCAGCTCCCCCGTGGGGGGCTTCACAGATACGCAGTATTTT. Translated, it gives CASSSPVGGFTDTQYF.

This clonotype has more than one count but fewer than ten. CDR3 in DNA: TGTGCCAGCAGCTTAGTCAGGCAGTTGGCCTATGGCTACACCTTC. It is translated as CASSLVRQLAYGYTF. The chain recombines TRBV7-9 with TRBJ1-2; D unclear. V was clipped by 1 base and J by 4 bases, with 13 bases between them. This CDR3 region has 15 residues. In germline, CDR1 is SEHNR, CDR2 FQNEAQ (reference sequence).

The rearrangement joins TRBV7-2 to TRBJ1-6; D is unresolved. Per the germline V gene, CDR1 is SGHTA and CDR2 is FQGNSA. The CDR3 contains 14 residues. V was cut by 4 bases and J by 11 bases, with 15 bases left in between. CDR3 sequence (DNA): TGTGCCAGCAGCTCACCGCCCTACACAGCACCCCTCCACTTT. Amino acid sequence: CASSSPPYTAPLHF. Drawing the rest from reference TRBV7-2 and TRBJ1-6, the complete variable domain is GAGVSQSPSNKVTEKGKDVELRCDPISGHTALYWYRQSLGQGLEFLIYFQGNSAPDKSGLPSDRFSAERTGGSVSTLTIQRTQQEDSAVYLCASSSPPYTAPLHFGNGTRLTVT.

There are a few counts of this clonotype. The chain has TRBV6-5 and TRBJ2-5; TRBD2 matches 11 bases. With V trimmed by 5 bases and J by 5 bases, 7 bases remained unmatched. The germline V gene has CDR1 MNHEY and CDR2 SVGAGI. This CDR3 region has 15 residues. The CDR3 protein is CASSPITSGGETQYF. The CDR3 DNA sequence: TGTGCCAGCAGTCCCATTACTAGCGGGGGTGAGACCCAGTACTTC.

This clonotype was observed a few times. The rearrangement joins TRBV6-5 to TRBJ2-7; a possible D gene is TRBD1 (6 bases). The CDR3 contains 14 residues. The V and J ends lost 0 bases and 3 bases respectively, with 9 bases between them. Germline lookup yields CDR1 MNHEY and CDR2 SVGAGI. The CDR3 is CASSYSMGHYEQYV. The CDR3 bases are TGTGCCAGCAGTTACTCGATGGGACACTACGAGCAGTACGTC.

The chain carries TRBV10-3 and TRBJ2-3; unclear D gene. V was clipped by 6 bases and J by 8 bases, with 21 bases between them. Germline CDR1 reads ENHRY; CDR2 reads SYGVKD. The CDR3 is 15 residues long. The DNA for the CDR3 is TGTGCCATCAGCACATTAGCAGGCGAGGAATCTACGCAGTATTTT. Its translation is CAISTLAGEESTQYF.

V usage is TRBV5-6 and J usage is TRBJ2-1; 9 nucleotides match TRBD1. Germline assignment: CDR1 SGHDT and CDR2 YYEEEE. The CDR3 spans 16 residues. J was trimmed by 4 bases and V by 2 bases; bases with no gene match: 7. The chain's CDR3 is CASSFSGTGNYNEQFF. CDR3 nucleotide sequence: TGTGCCAGCAGCTTTTCGGGGACAGGGAATTACAATGAGCAGTTCTTC.

CDR3 DNA: TGTGCCAGCAGGCTCGGGGACACTGAAGCTTTCTTT. Translation gives CASRLGDTEAFF. The V and J genes are TRBV6-6 and TRBJ1-1, with no clear D. V was clipped by 6 bases and J by 3 bases, with 8 bases between them. Germline CDR1 MNHNY, CDR2 SVGAGI (reference sequence). The CDR3 totals 12 residues.

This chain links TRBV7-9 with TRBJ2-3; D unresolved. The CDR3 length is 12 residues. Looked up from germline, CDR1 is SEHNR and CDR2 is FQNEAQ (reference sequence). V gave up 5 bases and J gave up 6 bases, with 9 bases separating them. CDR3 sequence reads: CASSPQSDTQYF. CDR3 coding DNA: TGTGCCAGCAGCCCTCAGTCGGATACGCAGTATTTT.

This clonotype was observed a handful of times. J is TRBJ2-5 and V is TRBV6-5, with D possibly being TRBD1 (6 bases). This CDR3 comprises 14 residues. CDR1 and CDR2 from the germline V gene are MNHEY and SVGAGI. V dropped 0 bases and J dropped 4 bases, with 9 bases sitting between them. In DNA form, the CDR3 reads TGTGCCAGCAGTTACTCGGGCAGGGGAGAGACCCAGTACTTC. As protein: CASSYSGRGETQYF.

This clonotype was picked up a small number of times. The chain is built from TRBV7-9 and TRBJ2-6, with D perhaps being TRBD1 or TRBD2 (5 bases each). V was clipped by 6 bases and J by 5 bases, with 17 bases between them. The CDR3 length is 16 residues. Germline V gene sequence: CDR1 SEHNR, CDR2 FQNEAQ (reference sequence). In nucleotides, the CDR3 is TGTGCCAGCAGGGACCGACCGGGACGTAGGGCCAACGTCCTGACTTTC. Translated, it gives CASRDRPGRRANVLTF.

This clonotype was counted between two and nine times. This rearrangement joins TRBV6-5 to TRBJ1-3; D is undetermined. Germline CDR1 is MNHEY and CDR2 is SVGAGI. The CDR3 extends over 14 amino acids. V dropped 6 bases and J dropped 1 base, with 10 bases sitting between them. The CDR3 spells CASSQVLSGNTIYF. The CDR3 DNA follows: TGTGCCAGCAGCCAGGTTCTTTCTGGAAACACCATATATTTT.

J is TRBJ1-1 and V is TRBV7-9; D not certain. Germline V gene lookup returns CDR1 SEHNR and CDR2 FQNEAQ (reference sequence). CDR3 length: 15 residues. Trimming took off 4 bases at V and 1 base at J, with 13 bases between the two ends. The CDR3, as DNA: TGTGCCAGCAGCTCCGCCGCCCTTCGGAACACTGAAGCTTTCTTT. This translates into CASSSAALRNTEAFF.